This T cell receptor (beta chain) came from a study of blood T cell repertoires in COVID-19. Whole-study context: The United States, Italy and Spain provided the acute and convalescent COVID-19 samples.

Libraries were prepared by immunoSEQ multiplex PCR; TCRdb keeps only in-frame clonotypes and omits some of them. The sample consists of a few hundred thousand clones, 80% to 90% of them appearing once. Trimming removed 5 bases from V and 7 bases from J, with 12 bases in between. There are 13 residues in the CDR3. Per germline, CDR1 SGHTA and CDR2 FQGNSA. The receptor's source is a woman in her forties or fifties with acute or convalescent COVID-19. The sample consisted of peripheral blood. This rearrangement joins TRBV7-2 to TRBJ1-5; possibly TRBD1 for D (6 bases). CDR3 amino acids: CASSQQGDQPQHF. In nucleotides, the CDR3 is TGTGCCAGCAGCCAACAGGGTGACCAGCCCCAGCATTTT. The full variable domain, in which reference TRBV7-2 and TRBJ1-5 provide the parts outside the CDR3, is GAGVSQSPSNKVTEKGKDVELRCDPISGHTALYWYRQSLGQGLEFLIYFQGNSAPDKSGLPSDRFSAERTGGSVSTLTIQRTQQEDSAVYLCASSQQGDQPQHFGDGTRLSIL.